These T cell receptor beta chains were read from a single sample in a study of cytomegalovirus exposure and HLA in healthy donors. Here immunoSEQ multiplex PCR was the method, and the copy in TCRdb shows in-frame clones only, minus some. Seen here are more than 100,000 clones, approximately 79% observed once, and the top ten hold less than 5%. The sequenced sample consisted of PBMCs. The receptors originated from a man aged 50 or older in good health and CMV-seropositive. The CDR3 runs from the conserved cysteine through the conserved F or W. Size is stated for part of the rows, as once, few or many counts, or as a class when the clone is expanded.

V	size	J	CDR3
TRBV7-6	.	TRBJ2-5	CASSSSSGSWQETQYF
TRBV7-3	.	TRBJ2-1	CASSRTPGTNYNEQFF
TRBV19	.	TRBJ1-2	CASSMRGSGRGLLKLHGYTF
TRBV2	.	TRBJ1-4	CASMKEINEKLFF
TRBV7-9	.	TRBJ1-2	CASSSGQRANYGYTF
TRBV10-1	.	TRBJ2-3	CASSESGGARTDTQYF
TRBV9	few	TRBJ2-1	CASSVGTSAYNEQFF
TRBV5-5	.	TRBJ1-1	CASSLQGTNTEAFF
TRBV5-6	.	TRBJ2-4	CASSTTGTAKNIQYF
TRBV6-5	.	TRBJ2-7	CASRISLAGEQYF
TRBV2	.	TRBJ2-5	CASSRDRQETQYF
TRBV6-1	.	TRBJ2-7	CASRDTAYEQYF
TRBV19	.	TRBJ2-3	CASSIQQRARADTQYF
TRBV2	.	.	CASSGFGSYEQYF
TRBV19	few	TRBJ2-7	CASSIGGGYPGAFYEQYF
TRBV6-1	.	TRBJ1-1	CASHSRDNTEAFF
TRBV19	.	TRBJ1-6	CASSMARQGNSPLHF
TRBV16	.	TRBJ1-1	CASSHQENTEAFF
TRBV6-1	.	TRBJ2-2	CASRPQGTDTGELFF
TRBV2	.	TRBJ2-3	CASSFSGDVWYF
TRBV7-6	.	TRBJ2-3	CASSLDVQALAQYF
TRBV6-5	.	TRBJ2-4	CASRNSELAKNIQYF
TRBV7-7	.	TRBJ2-2	CASSLASRGTGELFF
TRBV19	.	TRBJ2-1	CASRKISGGWDEQFF
TRBV6-5	.	TRBJ1-4	CASSYESFNEKLFF
TRBV29-1	.	TRBJ2-5	CSVVALTGGIETQYF
TRBV7-2	.	TRBJ2-1	CASSLVGTGLYNEQFF
TRBV5-4	.	TRBJ2-1	CASSSDRDRAHEQFF